This T cell receptor beta chain was captured by sequencing in a study of CD8 T cells in Susac syndrome. The RNA input was roughly 0.5 to 1 ug, and it was reverse transcribed with random hexamers. MiXCR, run by TCRdb on the immunoSEQ multiplex PCR reads, gives a single entry per CDR3 protein. The table lists 150,000 to 200,000 distinct CDR3 sequences, approximately 95% of them singletons. The CDR3 length is 17 residues. V was pared by 3 bases and J by 0 bases, with 3 bases of the junction left unmatched. Source material: CD4+ T cells from PBMCs. The sequence derives from a human donor in good health. The chain employs TRBV12-3 or TRBV12-4 and TRBJ2-2, with 11 nucleotides matching TRBD2. The CDR3 DNA reads as TGTGCCAGCAGTTTGAGTAGCGGGGGGGCGAACACCGGGGAGCTGTTTTTT. This gives the protein CASSLSSGGANTGELFF.